The clone carrying this T cell receptor beta chain was seen only a few times. The antigen is undetermined. Between the trimmed V and J ends, which lost 5 bases and 4 bases, there was a span of 14 bases. The CDR3 totals 14 residues. This record belongs to a study of CD8+CD57+ T cells in acquired aplastic anemia. Background on the study: The study obtained an average of about 3.1 ug of DNA from sorted CD4+ and CD8+ cells. Overall study findings and caveats: A significant difference in CD8+ Simpson's diversity between patients and controls was not found.

Genomic DNA constituted the template upon which TCR beta VDJ and CDR3 profiling was performed. TCRdb re-derived calls from the reads in MiXCR, one entry per CDR3 protein. The repertoire holds about 110,000 distinct CDR3 sequences, with roughly 51% as singletons. Material: sorted CD4+, CD8+, or CD8+CD57+ T cells (not recorded which) from PBMCs. The source is a human donor in good health, serving as a control. The J gene is TRBJ1-1, the V gene TRBV12-3 or TRBV12-4, with D unclear. CDR3 sequence reads: CASSPGPTGTEAFF. CDR3 sequence (DNA): TGTGCCAGCAGTCCCGGACCGACGGGCACTGAAGCTTTCTTT.